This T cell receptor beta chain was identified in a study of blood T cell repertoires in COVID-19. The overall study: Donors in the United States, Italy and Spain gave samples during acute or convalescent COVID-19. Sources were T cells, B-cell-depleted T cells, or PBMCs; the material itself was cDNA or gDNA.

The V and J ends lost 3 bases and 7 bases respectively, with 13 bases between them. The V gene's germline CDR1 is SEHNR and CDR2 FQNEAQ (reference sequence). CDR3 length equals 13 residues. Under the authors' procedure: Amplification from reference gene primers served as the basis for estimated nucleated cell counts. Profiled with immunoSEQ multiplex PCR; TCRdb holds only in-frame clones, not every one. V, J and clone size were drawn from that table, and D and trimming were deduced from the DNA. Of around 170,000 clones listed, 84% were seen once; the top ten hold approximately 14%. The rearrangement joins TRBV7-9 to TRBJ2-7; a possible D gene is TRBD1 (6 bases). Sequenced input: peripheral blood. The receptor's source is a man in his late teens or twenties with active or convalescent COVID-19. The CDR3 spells CASSFGTTSEQYF. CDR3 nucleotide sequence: TGTGCCAGCAGCTTTGGGACAACCTCGGAGCAGTACTTC.